A selection of T cell receptor beta chains follows, all from one sample in a study of CD8+CD57+ T cells in acquired aplastic anemia. TCRdb re-called the reads through MiXCR, storing one row per CDR3 protein. The table has about 240,000 distinct CDR3 sequences, roughly half seen once. Sequenced: sorted CD4+, CD8+, or CD8+CD57+ T cells (not recorded which) from PBMCs. The receptors were sampled from a human donor with aplastic anemia. Both conserved end residues are part of each CDR3.

CASSPTVVSYYGYTF TRBV7-2
CASRSTGTGLGSYNEQFF TRBV7-9
CASSYPTGGGEQYF TRBV6-2/TRBV6-3
CASSSPTGLAGVRGSYNEQFF TRBV7-9
CATSEPGRINYGYTF TRBV24-1
CATSDSETNEKLFF TRBV24-1
CATSLGVGQPQHF TRBV24-1
CASSDQGGGETQYF TRBV2
CASSFGVLFYNSPLHF TRBV7-9
CASSGDRDGRMNTEAFF TRBV19
CASSFGISYEQYF TRBV27
CASAQLASSIEQYF TRBV19
CASSEDLGSSQPQHF TRBV6-1
CASSVSDRVAEQYF TRBV10-2
CASSQGNREFGGYTF TRBV4-1
CASSDGNQGRRETQYF TRBV9
CASSEGRGNNSPLHF TRBV25-1
CASSLAGGYTF TRBV5-1
CAIQGPDGQPQHF TRBV24-1
CASSLLTSGYDRYEQYF TRBV11-2
CASSRIGGQETQYF TRBV2
CATSPLSGFAKNIQYF TRBV15
CASTSGSDEQFF TRBV19
CASSLVSNYEQYF TRBV5-1
CASSGLAGGPNEQFF TRBV7-9
CASSQAPGWEVYGYTF TRBV3-1
CASSPLEGNTIYF TRBV7-6
CASSLRQAVLNTIYF TRBV28